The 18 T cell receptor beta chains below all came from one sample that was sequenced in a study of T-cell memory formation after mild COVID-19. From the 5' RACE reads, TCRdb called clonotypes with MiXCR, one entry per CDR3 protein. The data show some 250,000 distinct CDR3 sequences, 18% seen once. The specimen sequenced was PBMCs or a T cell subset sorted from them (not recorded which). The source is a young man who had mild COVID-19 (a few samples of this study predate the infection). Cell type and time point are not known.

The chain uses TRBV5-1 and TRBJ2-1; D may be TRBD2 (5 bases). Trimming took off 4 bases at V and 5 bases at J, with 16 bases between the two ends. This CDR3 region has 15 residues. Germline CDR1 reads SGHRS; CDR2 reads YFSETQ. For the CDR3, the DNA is TGCGCCAGCAGCGAAAGGGCCGGGGAAGACAATGAGCAGTTCTTC. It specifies CASSERAGEDNEQFF.

CDR3 amino acids: CASSPGAKETQYF. The DNA of the CDR3 is TGTGCCAGCTCCCCCGGGGCGAAAGAGACCCAGTACTTC. The chain links TRBV7-7 to TRBJ2-5; D is perhaps TRBD1 or TRBD2 (5 bases each). This CDR3 region has 13 residues. Trimming pared 8 bases from V and 3 bases from J, leaving 13 bases between. Germline CDR1 SSHAT, CDR2 FNYEAQ (reference sequence).

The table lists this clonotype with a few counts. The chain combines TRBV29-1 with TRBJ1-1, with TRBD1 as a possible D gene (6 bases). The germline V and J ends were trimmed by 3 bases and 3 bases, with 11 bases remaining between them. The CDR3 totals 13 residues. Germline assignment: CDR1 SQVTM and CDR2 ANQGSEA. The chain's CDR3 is CSVDTGTDTEAFF. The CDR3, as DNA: TGCAGCGTTGACACAGGGACGGACACTGAAGCTTTCTTT.

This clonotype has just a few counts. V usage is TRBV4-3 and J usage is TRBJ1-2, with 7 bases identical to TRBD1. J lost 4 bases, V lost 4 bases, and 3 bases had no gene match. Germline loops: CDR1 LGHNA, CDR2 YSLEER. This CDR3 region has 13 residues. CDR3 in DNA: TGCGCCAGCAGCCTGGACAGGACCTATGGCTACACCTTC. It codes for CASSLDRTYGYTF.

This chain's CDR3 is CASRRRLAGDTQYF. CDR3 coding DNA: TGTGCCAGCAGACGGCGACTAGCGGGAGATACGCAGTATTTT. This rearrangement joins TRBV27 to TRBJ2-3; 10 bases map to TRBD2. Trimming cost V 6 bases and J 5 bases; bases outside gene matches: 5. Germline V gene lookup returns CDR1 MNHEY and CDR2 SMNVEV (reference sequence). The CDR3 totals 14 residues.

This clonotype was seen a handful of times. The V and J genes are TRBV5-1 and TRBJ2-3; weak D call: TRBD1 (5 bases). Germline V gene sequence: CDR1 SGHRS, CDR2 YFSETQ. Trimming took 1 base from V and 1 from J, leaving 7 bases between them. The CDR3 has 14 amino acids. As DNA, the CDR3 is TGCGCCAGCAGCTTGTCGACAGGCACAGATACGCAGTATTTT. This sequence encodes CASSLSTGTDTQYF.

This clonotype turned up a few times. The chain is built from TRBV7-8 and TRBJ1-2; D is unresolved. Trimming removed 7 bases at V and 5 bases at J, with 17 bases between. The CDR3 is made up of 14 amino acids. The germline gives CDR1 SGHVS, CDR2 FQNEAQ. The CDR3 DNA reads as TGTGCCAGCACCCAAGCCCCTGTCGGGTATGGCTACACCTTC. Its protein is CASTQAPVGYGYTF.

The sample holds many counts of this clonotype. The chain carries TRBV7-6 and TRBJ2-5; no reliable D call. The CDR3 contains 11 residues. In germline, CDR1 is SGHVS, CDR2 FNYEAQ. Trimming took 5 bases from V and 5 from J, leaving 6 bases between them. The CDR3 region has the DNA TGTGCCAGCAGCCCTGGGGAGACCCAGTACTTC. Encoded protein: CASSPGETQYF.

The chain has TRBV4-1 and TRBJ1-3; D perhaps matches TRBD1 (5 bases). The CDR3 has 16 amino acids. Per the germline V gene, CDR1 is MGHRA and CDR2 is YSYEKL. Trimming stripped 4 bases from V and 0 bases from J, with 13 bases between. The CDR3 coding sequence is TGCGCCAGCAGCCCGGGACTCCAGAGCTCTGGAAACACCATATATTTT. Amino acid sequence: CASSPGLQSSGNTIYF.

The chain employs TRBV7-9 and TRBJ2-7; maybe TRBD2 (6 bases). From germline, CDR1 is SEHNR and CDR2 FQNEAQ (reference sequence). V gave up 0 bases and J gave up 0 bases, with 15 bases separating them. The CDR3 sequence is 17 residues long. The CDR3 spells CASSLASGGESSYEQYV. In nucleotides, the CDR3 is TGTGCCAGCAGCTTAGCATCCGGGGGAGAGTCCTCCTACGAGCAGTACGTC.

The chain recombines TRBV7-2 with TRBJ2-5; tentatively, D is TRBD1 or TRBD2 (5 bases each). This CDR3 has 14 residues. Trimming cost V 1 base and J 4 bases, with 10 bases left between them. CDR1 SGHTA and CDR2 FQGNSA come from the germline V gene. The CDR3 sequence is CASSLVVGVETQYF. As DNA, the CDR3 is TGTGCCAGCAGCTTAGTGGTGGGGGTAGAGACCCAGTACTTC.

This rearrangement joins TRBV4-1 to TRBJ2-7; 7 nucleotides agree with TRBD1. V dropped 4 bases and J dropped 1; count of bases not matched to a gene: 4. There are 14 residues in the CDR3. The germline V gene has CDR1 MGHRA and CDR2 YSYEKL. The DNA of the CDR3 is TGCGCCAGCAGCCCGACAGGGTCGTCCTACGAGCAGTACTTC. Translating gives CASSPTGSSYEQYF.

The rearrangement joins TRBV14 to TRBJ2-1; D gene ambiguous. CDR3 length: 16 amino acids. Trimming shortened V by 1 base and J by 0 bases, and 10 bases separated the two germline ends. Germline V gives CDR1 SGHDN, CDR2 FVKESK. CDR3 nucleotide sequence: TGTGCCAGCAGCCAAGTGGGCGGAAGCTCCTACAATGAGCAGTTCTTC. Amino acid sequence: CASSQVGGSSYNEQFF.

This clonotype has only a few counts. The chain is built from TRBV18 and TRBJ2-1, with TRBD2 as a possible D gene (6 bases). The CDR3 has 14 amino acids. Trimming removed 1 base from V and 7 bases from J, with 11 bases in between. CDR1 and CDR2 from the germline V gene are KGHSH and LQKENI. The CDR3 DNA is TGTGCCAGCTCACCACTTGGGGCGGGGAATGAGCAGTTCTTC. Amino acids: CASSPLGAGNEQFF. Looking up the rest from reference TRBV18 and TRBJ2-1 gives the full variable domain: NAGVMQNPRHLVRRRGQEARLRCSPMKGHSHVYWYRQLPEEGLKFMVYLQKENIIDESGMPKERFSAEFPKEGPSILRIQQVVRGDSAAYFCASSPLGAGNEQFFGPGTRLTVL.

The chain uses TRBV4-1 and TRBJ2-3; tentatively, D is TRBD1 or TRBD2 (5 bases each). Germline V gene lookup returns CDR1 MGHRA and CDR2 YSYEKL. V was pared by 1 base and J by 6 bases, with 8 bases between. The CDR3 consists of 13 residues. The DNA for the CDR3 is TGCGCCAGCAGCCAAGTCGGGGCTGATACGCAGTATTTT. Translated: CASSQVGADTQYF.

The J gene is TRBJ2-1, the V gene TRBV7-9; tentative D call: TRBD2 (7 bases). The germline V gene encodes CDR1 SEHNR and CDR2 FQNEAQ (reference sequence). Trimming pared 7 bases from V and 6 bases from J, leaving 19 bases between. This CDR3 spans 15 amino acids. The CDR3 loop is CASTPRRGGGNEQFF. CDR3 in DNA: TGTGCCAGCACCCCGCGGAGGGGGGGGGGCAATGAGCAGTTCTTC.

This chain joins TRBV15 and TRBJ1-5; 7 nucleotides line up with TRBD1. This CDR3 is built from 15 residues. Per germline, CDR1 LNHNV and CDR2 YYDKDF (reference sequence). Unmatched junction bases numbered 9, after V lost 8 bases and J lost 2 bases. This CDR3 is CATADRRGRNQPQHF. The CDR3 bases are TGTGCCACCGCGGACAGGAGGGGCCGCAATCAGCCCCAGCATTTT.

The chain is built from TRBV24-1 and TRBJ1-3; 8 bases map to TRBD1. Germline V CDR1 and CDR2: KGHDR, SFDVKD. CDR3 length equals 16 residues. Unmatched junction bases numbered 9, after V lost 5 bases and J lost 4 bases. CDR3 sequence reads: CATSAFLRTGGNTIYF. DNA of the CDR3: TGTGCCACCAGTGCCTTCCTGCGGACAGGGGGAAACACCATATATTTT.